The clone carrying this T cell receptor (beta chain) was observed a single time. Its cognate antigen is unknown. The data stem from a study of blood T cells in healthy people across ages. Regarding the study as a whole: Diversity estimated from one million T cells was considered an underestimate.

Each donor had roughly 10 milliliters of peripheral blood drawn. V lost 5 bases and J 18 bases, leaving 17 bases between the germline ends. Germline loops: CDR1 DFQATT, CDR2 SNEGSKA (reference sequence). The CDR3 consists of 11 residues. Sample-barcoded 5' priming and a J-beta primer mix drove a second PCR of roughly 6 to 12 cycles. TCRdb itself ran the 5' RACE reads through MiXCR, one entry per CDR3 protein. This table holds more than 800,000 distinct CDR3 sequences, less than 50% found once. This clonotype was obtained from a woman in her sixties or seventies in good health. This chain joins TRBV20-1 and TRBJ1-6; D ambiguous. Sequences were obtained from blood. This CDR3 is CSAPKDVQNHF. The CDR3 coding sequence is TGCAGTGCTCCCAAAGACGTACAAAACCACTTT.